Below, 17 T cell receptor beta chains from the same sample are listed, as sequenced in a study of blood T cell repertoires in COVID-19. Produced via immunoSEQ multiplex PCR; TCRdb's table is partial and in-frame only. The repertoire consists of about 180,000 clones, with more than 75% occurring once and the leading ten covering 7% to 8%. What was sequenced was PBMCs or T cells enriched from blood (not recorded which). These TCRs come from a woman between 45 and 65 years old who had recovered from COVID-19.

The CDR3 spells CASISGLQETQYF. CDR3 coding DNA: TGCGCCAGCATATCCGGACTTCAAGAGACCCAGTACTTC. The J gene is TRBJ2-5, the V gene TRBV10-1; tentatively, D is TRBD2 (5 bases). Between the trimmed V and J ends, which lost 7 bases and 2 bases, there was a span of 11 bases. The germline gives CDR1 WNHNN, CDR2 SYGVQD (reference sequence). There are 13 residues in the CDR3.

The rearrangement links TRBV5-1 to TRBJ2-1; D is ambiguous. The CDR3 totals 13 residues. Germline values: CDR1 SGHRS, CDR2 YFSETQ. The V gene lost 0 bases and the J gene lost 5 bases, with 6 bases spanning the gap. The CDR3 DNA reads as TGCGCCAGCAGCTTGGGAGGCCACAATGAGCAGTTCTTC. It codes for CASSLGGHNEQFF.

The gene calls are TRBV6-1 and TRBJ1-2; no firm D call. The V end lost 0 bases, the J end lost 8 bases, and 7 bases lay between the germline ends. The CDR3 consists of 12 residues. Germline CDR1 and CDR2: MNHNS and SASEGT. The CDR3 sequence: CASSEAERGYTF. The DNA of the CDR3 is TGTGCCAGCAGTGAAGCAGAGAGGGGCTACACCTTC.

The chain recombines TRBV6-5 with TRBJ2-1, with TRBD2 identical over 7 bases. CDR3 size: 14 residues. Germline V CDR1 and CDR2: MNHEY, SVGAGI. With V trimmed by 4 bases and J by 5 bases, 5 bases remained unmatched. For the CDR3, the DNA is TGTGCCAGCAGTTGGGGGGGAGGGGACAATGAGCAGTTCTTC. Its protein product is CASSWGGGDNEQFF.

There are a few counts of this clone. The J gene is TRBJ1-2, the V gene TRBV29-1, with 7 bases matching TRBD1. V gave up 7 bases and J gave up 5 bases; unmatched junction bases: 7. The CDR3 has 12 amino acids. Germline CDR1 is SQVTM and CDR2 is ANQGSEA. The CDR3 spells CSAGQQGYGYTF. In DNA, the CDR3 is TGCAGCGCCGGTCAACAGGGGTATGGCTACACCTTC.

The chain recombines TRBV7-2 with TRBJ2-4; 8 bases map to TRBD2. Germline V gene data show CDR1 as SGHTA and CDR2 as FQGNSA. The ends lost 2 bases at V and 2 bases at J; junction bases unmatched: 2. The CDR3 extends over 15 amino acids. The CDR3 DNA reads as TGTGCCAGCAGCTTAAGCGGGAGTTCCAAAAACATTCAGTACTTC. It yields the protein CASSLSGSSKNIQYF.

The chain links TRBV4-2 to TRBJ1-2; D uncertain. V dropped 0 bases and J dropped 4 bases, with 6 bases sitting between them. Germline V CDR1 and CDR2: LGHNA, YNFKEQ. The CDR3 is 13 amino acids. The CDR3 DNA reads as TGTGCCAGCAGCCAAGATGGCAGCTATGGCTACACCTTC. The encoded protein is CASSQDGSYGYTF.

CDR3 coding DNA: TGTGCCAGCAGCCCAGGGACTAGCGGGAGGGACGATGAGCAGTTCTTC. Translating gives CASSPGTSGRDDEQFF. The chain joins TRBV7-9 to TRBJ2-1; TRBD2 agrees at 16 bases. J lost 8 bases, V lost 5 bases, and 6 bases had no gene match. The CDR3 runs 16 residues. CDR1 and CDR2 (germline): SEHNR, FQNEAQ (reference sequence).

The J gene is TRBJ2-5, the V gene TRBV6-5; no clear D gene. V lost 6 bases and J lost 1, with 9 bases in between. This CDR3 has 13 amino acids. Germline CDR1 is MNHEY and CDR2 is SVGAGI. DNA of the CDR3: TGTGCCAGCAGGGTCCCAGGCCAAGAGACCCAGTACTTC. It encodes CASRVPGQETQYF.

This clone was recorded a few times. The genes are TRBV18 and TRBJ1-1; tentatively, D is TRBD1 (5 bases). This CDR3 has 14 amino acids. V was pared by 6 bases and J by 2 bases, with 13 bases between. Germline CDR1 is KGHSH and CDR2 is LQKENI. CDR3 amino acids: CASSPTDTNTEAFF. The CDR3 region has the DNA TGTGCCAGCTCTCCGACGGACACCAACACTGAAGCTTTCTTT. The full variable domain, rest sourced from reference TRBV18 and TRBJ1-1, is NAGVMQNPRHLVRRRGQEARLRCSPMKGHSHVYWYRQLPEEGLKFMVYLQKENIIDESGMPKERFSAEFPKEGPSILRIQQVVRGDSAAYFCASSPTDTNTEAFFGQGTRLTVV.

This clone has ten or more counts. V usage is TRBV30 and J usage is TRBJ2-2; 8 bases are shared with TRBD1. Germline lookup yields CDR1 GTSNPN and CDR2 SVGIG (reference sequence). The length of the CDR3 is 15 residues. Trimming removed 3 bases from V and 3 bases from J; junction bases left unmatched: 6. The CDR3, as DNA: TGTGCCTGGAGGGTGGACAGGGAGGACACCGGGGAGCTGTTTTTT. The encoded protein is CAWRVDREDTGELFF. The variable domain in full, with the rest retrieved from reference TRBV30 and TRBJ2-2, is SQTIHQWPATLVQPVGSPLSLECTVEGTSNPNLYWYRQAAGRGLQLLFYSVGIGQISSEVPQNLSASRPQDRQFILSSKKLLLSDSGFYLCAWRVDREDTGELFFGEGSRLTVL.

The chain uses TRBV7-2 and TRBJ2-7; 9 bases are shared with TRBD2. V trimming: 2 bases; J trimming: 4 bases; junction bases outside the gene matches: 9. This CDR3 contains 16 residues. The germline V gene encodes CDR1 SGHTA and CDR2 FQGNSA. CDR3 amino acids: CASSLRVGGRAYEQYF. Here the CDR3 DNA reads TGTGCCAGCAGCTTACGCGTTGGCGGGAGGGCGTACGAGCAGTACTTC.

The chain carries TRBV4-2 and TRBJ2-5; 11 positions match TRBD2. Germline V gene lookup returns CDR1 LGHNA and CDR2 YNFKEQ. CDR3 length: 15 amino acids. The J segment lost 5 bases and the V segment lost 4 bases, leaving 6 bases of the junction unmatched. The CDR3 coding sequence is TGTGCCAGCAGCCGAGAGGGACTAGCGGCCGAGACCCAGTACTTC. Encoded protein: CASSREGLAAETQYF.

This clone was found a few times. The V call is TRBV28, the J call TRBJ2-7, with TRBD1 identical over 8 bases. This CDR3 comprises 15 residues. Trimming took 6 bases from V and 4 from J; bases not matched to a gene: 11. Germline CDR1 is MDHEN and CDR2 is SYDVKM. The CDR3 spells CASSPVAGGRYEQYF. DNA for the CDR3: TGTGCCAGCAGCCCCGTTGCAGGGGGCAGGTACGAGCAGTACTTC.

The V gene is TRBV7-9, the J gene TRBJ2-4, with TRBD2 as a possible D gene (5 bases). CDR3 length equals 18 residues. Germline V gives CDR1 SEHNR, CDR2 FQNEAQ (reference sequence). The V gene lost 1 base and the J gene lost 2 bases, with 18 bases spanning the gap. Written as DNA, the CDR3 is TGTGCCAGCAGCTTAGGGGTTGGAGGCTCATCCTCCAAAAACATTCAGTACTTC. Protein sequence: CASSLGVGGSSSKNIQYF.

The chain has TRBV25-1 and TRBJ1-4, with D perhaps matching TRBD1 (5 bases). V lost 1 base and J lost 4, with 10 bases in between. Germline assignment: CDR1 MGHDK and CDR2 SYGVNS. This CDR3 region has 15 residues. CDR3 sequence reads: CASSEWGLINEKLFF. In DNA form, the CDR3 reads TGTGCCAGCAGTGAATGGGGCCTCATTAATGAAAAACTGTTTTTT.

This chain joins TRBV18 and TRBJ1-1; maybe TRBD1 (5 bases). This CDR3 spans 13 amino acids. Trimming cost V 5 bases and J 2 bases, with 9 bases left between them. Germline V gene sequence: CDR1 KGHSH, CDR2 LQKENI. CDR3 loop: CASSKQVNTEAFF. The DNA of the CDR3 is TGTGCCAGCTCAAAACAGGTCAACACTGAAGCTTTCTTT.